This TCR beta chain was observed in a study of spatial heterogeneity in lung cancer. Study-wide context: Unique TCR and UMI combinations averaged more than ten appearances each in raw reads.

The CDR3 length is 14 residues. V was shortened by 6 bases and J by 1 base, with 12 bases between the two germline ends. Germline V gives CDR1 KGHSH, CDR2 LQKENI. Time point denoted: sample taken at primary tumor resection. Material for sequencing was whole RNA from tumor, nontumor lung or frozen PBMC, left unsorted. This clonotype was picked up many times. Its antigen is currently unknown. Findings and caveats of the study: At resection, ubiquitous expanded tumor TCRs appeared in blood more than at follow-up.

Each CDR3 protein is one row after TCRdb ran MiXCR on the 5' RACE reads. The profile shows some 11,000 distinct CDR3 sequences, roughly 3.5% of them singletons. The material was PBMCs, obtained at surgery. The sequence was collected from a female donor with early-stage non-small cell lung cancer. This sequence joins TRBV18 and TRBJ2-5; D gene unclear. The CDR3 reads CASSRENSQETQYF. The CDR3 DNA sequence: TGTGCCAGCTCCCGAGAAAACAGCCAAGAGACCCAGTACTTC.